These 30 T cell receptor beta chains share one sample of origin, sequenced in a study of regulatory T cells in long-lasting Graves disease. Specified time point: persistent/refractory GD, antithyroid drugs over 5 years with positive TRAb. The TCR library was made from RNA that had been extracted from PBMCs in TRIzol. In building TCR beta libraries, iRepertoire HTBI primers were used together with Arm-PCR of CDR3 regions. TCRdb itself ran the multiplex PCR reads through MiXCR, one entry per CDR3 protein. The table includes about 420,000 distinct CDR3 sequences, 20% to 30% detected once. The source was peripheral blood mononuclear cells (PBMCs), collected when the disease was refractory, from a patient treated with antithyroid drugs. The receptor source for this set is a female donor with Graves disease.

Remarks on this clonotype: Because the CDR3 is missing its conserved closing phenylalanine or tryptophan, this is likely a read error. This chain joins TRBV28 and TRBJ1-5; D ambiguous. V was shortened by 3 bases and J by 5 bases, with 5 bases between the two germline ends. The CDR3 contains 12 residues. Germline V gene sequence: CDR1 MDHEN, CDR2 SYDVKM. CDR3: CASSFIDQPQHL. The DNA of the CDR3 is TGTGCCAGCAGTTTTATAGATCAGCCCCAGCATCTT.

The table lists this clonotype with a few counts. This sequence joins TRBV11-2 and TRBJ2-7; the D gene is possibly TRBD2 (6 bases). This CDR3 spans 16 amino acids. V lost 5 bases and J 2 bases, leaving 19 bases between the germline ends. Germline V gene sequence: CDR1 SGHAT, CDR2 FQNNGV. Here the CDR3 DNA reads TGTGCCAGCAGCCCCCCGGGGTCGCGGGGCACCTACGAGCAGTACTTC. As protein: CASSPPGSRGTYEQYF.

This clonotype was counted a few times. DNA for the CDR3: TGTGCCAGCAGCGCCGAAGGACTGTTCCATTACGAGCAGTACTTC. Its protein product is CASSAEGLFHYEQYF. V gene TRBV11-2 combines with J gene TRBJ2-7; D possibly corresponds to TRBD2 (5 bases). Germline CDR1 is SGHAT and CDR2 is FQNNGV. Trimming took off 5 bases at V and 4 bases at J, with 18 bases between the two ends. The CDR3 consists of 15 residues.

This clonotype was detected ten times or more. This chain connects TRBV6-1 to TRBJ2-7, with D unclear. CDR1 is MNHNS, CDR2 SASEGT, per germline. V was pared by 9 bases and J by 4 bases, with 13 bases between. The CDR3 totals 12 residues. Here the CDR3 reads CASRVWIYEQYF. In DNA form, the CDR3 reads TGTGCCAGTCGGGTTTGGATATACGAGCAGTACTTC.

This clonotype was counted many times. This sequence joins TRBV20-1 and TRBJ2-7, with 11 bases that match TRBD2. Germline lookup yields CDR1 DFQATT and CDR2 SNEGSKA (reference sequence). V shed 0 bases, J shed 6 bases, and the junction held 4 bases outside the gene matches. CDR3 length equals 14 residues. The CDR3 reads CSARESSGRFEQYF. For the CDR3, the DNA is TGCAGTGCTAGAGAATCTAGCGGGAGGTTCGAGCAGTACTTC.

V gene TRBV30 combines with J gene TRBJ2-7, with D perhaps matching TRBD2 (6 bases). The CDR3 totals 17 residues. Germline-derived CDR1 and CDR2 are GTSNPN and SVGIG (reference sequence). Trimming took 1 base from V and 0 from J, leaving 19 bases between them. The CDR3 sequence: CAWSGVIRDSFSYEQYF. CDR3 sequence (DNA): TGTGCCTGGAGTGGAGTGATCCGGGACTCCTTCTCCTACGAGCAGTACTTC.

A remark on this clonotype: This could be a read error, since a much larger clone is one nucleotide away. The gene calls are TRBV6-2 or TRBV6-3 and TRBJ2-7; D possibly corresponds to TRBD1 (6 bases). The length of the CDR3 is 14 residues. Germline CDR1 reads MNHEY; CDR2 reads SVGEGT. V lost 1 base and J lost 3, with 10 bases in between. The DNA of the CDR3 is TGTGCCAGCAGTTACTTGATCAGGGGCTACGAGCAGTACTTC. It specifies CASSYLIRGYEQYF.

The chain uses TRBV19 and TRBJ2-5; 10 bases line up with TRBD1. V dropped 4 bases and J dropped 2; count of bases not matched to a gene: 7. The germline CDR1 and CDR2 sequences are LNHDA and SQIVND (reference sequence). This CDR3 has 16 amino acids. CDR3 DNA: TGTGCCAGTAGTAGCTGGACAGGGGGTTTTCAAGAGACCCAGTACTTC. It specifies CASSSWTGGFQETQYF.

This chain joins TRBV3-1 and TRBJ2-1; 13 nucleotides align to TRBD2. CDR3 length equals 14 residues. Germline V gene data show CDR1 as LGHDT and CDR2 as YNNKEL (reference sequence). Unmatched junction bases numbered 4, after V lost 0 bases and J lost 14 bases. As DNA, the CDR3 is TGTGCCAGCAGCCAAGACCGGACTAGCGGGAGTAAGTTCTTC. It encodes CASSQDRTSGSKFF.

The V and J genes are TRBV7-9 and TRBJ1-5, with D hard to call. V lost 5 bases and J lost 5, with 7 bases in between. The germline CDR1 and CDR2 sequences are SEHNR and FQNEAQ (reference sequence). This CDR3 region has 12 residues. CDR3 residues: CASSPGYQPQHF. The CDR3 DNA sequence: TGTGCCAGCAGCCCTGGGTATCAGCCCCAGCATTTT.

This clonotype occurred a few times. V gene TRBV6-5 combines with J gene TRBJ1-2; perhaps TRBD1 as D (6 bases). CDR1 MNHEY and CDR2 SVGAGI come from the germline V gene. The CDR3 extends over 18 amino acids. The V end lost 4 bases, the J end lost 0 bases, and 21 bases lay between the germline ends. The CDR3 DNA is TGTGCCAGCAGTTCACTGCCCGGGACACCTCAAACTAACTATGGCTACACCTTC. Its protein is CASSSLPGTPQTNYGYTF.

This clonotype was recorded at least ten times. The chain links TRBV20-1 to TRBJ1-4, with 7 bases matching TRBD1. The J segment lost 7 bases and the V segment lost 5 bases, leaving 10 bases of the junction unmatched. This CDR3 contains 14 residues. The germline V gene has CDR1 DFQATT and CDR2 SNEGSKA (reference sequence). The CDR3 loop reads CSAQTQGLAEKLFF. For the CDR3, the DNA is TGCAGTGCTCAAACACAGGGGCTCGCTGAAAAACTGTTTTTT.

J is TRBJ2-7 and V is TRBV3-1, with 7 bases matching TRBD2. Germline assignment: CDR1 LGHDT and CDR2 YNNKEL (reference sequence). Trimming cost V 2 bases and J 5 bases; bases outside gene matches: 9. The CDR3 runs 15 residues. In nucleotides, the CDR3 is TGTGCCAGCAGCCAACGGCGGGGGAAGCGAGACGAGCAGTACTTC. As protein: CASSQRRGKRDEQYF.

This clonotype has ten or more counts. J is TRBJ2-2 and V is TRBV2; 10 nucleotides match TRBD2. The V gene's germline CDR1 is SNHLY and CDR2 FYNNEI. The CDR3 extends over 16 amino acids. With 6 bases clipped from V and 7 bases from J, the junction kept 11 bases outside the gene matches. This CDR3 is CASRVLAGMSSGELFF. The DNA of the CDR3 is TGTGCCAGCAGGGTACTAGCGGGAATGTCGAGCGGGGAGCTGTTTTTT.

This clonotype has just a few counts. It may be a read error: a sequence one base away is much more abundant. The chain couples TRBV12-3 or TRBV12-4 to TRBJ1-1; possible D gene TRBD1, 5 bases. This CDR3 is 13 amino acids long. Deletions cut 2 bases from V and 3 bases from J, with 7 bases between. The CDR3 reads CASSLLQDTEAFF. The CDR3 coding sequence is TGTGCCAGCAGTTTACTACAGGACACTGAAGCTTTCTTT.

To note about this clonotype: A read error may explain this, as a much larger clone is one base away. J is TRBJ2-7 and V is TRBV7-3; 12 nucleotides agree with TRBD2. The CDR3 runs 15 residues. Germline values: CDR1 SGHTA, CDR2 FQGTGA. The V segment lost 7 bases and the J segment 2 bases; nucleotides outside the gene matches: 6. CDR3 sequence (DNA): TGTGCCAGCAACACCGGACTAGCGGGACCCTACGAGCAGTACTTC. Its translation: CASNTGLAGPYEQYF.

This chain links TRBV4-1 with TRBJ1-1; D gene uncertain. The CDR3 spans 17 residues. V lost 0 bases to trimming and J lost 0 bases, with 14 bases between them. Germline V gene data show CDR1 as MGHRA and CDR2 as YSYEKL. The CDR3 DNA sequence: TGCGCCAGCAGCCAAGATTTGGCGGAACACATGAACACTGAAGCTTTCTTT. Amino acids: CASSQDLAEHMNTEAFF.

A single count supports this clonotype. This sequence may be a read error, since a much larger clone differs from it by one base. The chain carries TRBV28 and TRBJ2-7; 8 bases align to TRBD2. The V and J ends lost 6 bases and 8 bases, in that order; junction bases with no gene match: 15. Germline V CDR1 and CDR2: MDHEN, SYDVKM. This CDR3 contains 15 residues. The CDR3 DNA reads TGTGCCAGCAGCCCATCGACTAGCGTAACCCACAAGCAGTACTTC. Translating it yields CASSPSTSVTHKQYF. Variable domain in full (rest from reference TRBV28 and TRBJ2-7): DVKVTQSSRYLVKRTGEKVFLECVQDMDHENMFWYRQDPGLGLRLIYFSYDVKMKEKGDIPEGYSVSREKKERFSLILESASTNQTSMYLCASSPSTSVTHKQYFGPGTRLTVT.

This clonotype was seen a few times. The V call is TRBV11-2, the J call TRBJ1-6, with D possibly matching TRBD1 (5 bases). Deletions cut 5 bases from V and 4 bases from J, with 15 bases between. CDR1 and CDR2 (germline): SGHAT, FQNNGV. The CDR3 totals 16 residues. The CDR3 is CASSPPGTEYNSPLHF. The CDR3 coding sequence is TGTGCCAGCAGCCCCCCCGGGACGGAATATAATTCACCCCTCCACTTT. The entire variable domain, with the rest obtained from reference TRBV11-2 and TRBJ1-6, is as follows: EAGVAQSPRYKIIEKRQSVAFWCNPISGHATLYWYQQILGQGPKLLIQFQNNGVVDDSQLPKDRFSAERLKGVDSTLKIQPAKLEDSAVYLCASSPPGTEYNSPLHFGNGTRLTVT.

The count of this clonotype is one. The missing conserved phenylalanine or tryptophan at the end of this CDR3 makes a read error likely. DNA of the CDR3: TGTGCCAGCTCACCGTCGGGGACAGTTAATCAGCCCCAGCATCTT. It is translated as CASSPSGTVNQPQHL. The rearrangement uses TRBV18 and TRBJ1-5, with 7 bases lining up with TRBD1. The length of the CDR3 is 15 residues. The germline V gene has CDR1 KGHSH and CDR2 LQKENI. J gave up 4 bases and V 3 bases, and 6 bases lay outside the gene matches.

This clonotype appeared a single time. This chain links TRBV30 with TRBJ2-3; possible D gene TRBD1, 5 bases. The CDR3 covers 12 residues. Germline CDR1 is GTSNPN and CDR2 is SVGIG (reference sequence). Trimming cost V 1 base and J 8 bases, with 10 bases left between them. The CDR3 DNA reads as TGTGCCTGGAGTGCCCCAGGGATTACGCAGTATTTT. It codes for CAWSAPGITQYF.

This clonotype was counted at least ten times. The chain is built from TRBV2 and TRBJ2-7, with D possibly TRBD2 on 5 matching bases. V was clipped by 3 bases and J by 5 bases, with 11 bases between them. Germline loops: CDR1 SNHLY, CDR2 FYNNEI. The CDR3 loop spans 13 amino acids. The CDR3, as DNA: TGTGCCAGCAGTGATAGGCTGAGGGACGAGCAGTACTTC. Translation: CASSDRLRDEQYF.

The chain is built from TRBV2 and TRBJ2-7; 7 bases are a match to TRBD1. The V gene end was trimmed by 10 bases and the J gene end by 0 bases; junction bases not matched to a gene: 6. Germline V gene lookup returns CDR1 SNHLY and CDR2 FYNNEI. The CDR3 is 13 residues long. The CDR3 sequence: CANIDRASYEQYF. The DNA of the CDR3 is TGTGCCAACATAGACAGGGCCTCCTACGAGCAGTACTTC.

This clonotype has ten or more counts. The chain couples TRBV12-3 or TRBV12-4 to TRBJ2-7; 7 nucleotides align to TRBD1. With 3 bases clipped from V and 6 bases from J, the junction kept 2 bases outside the gene matches. This CDR3 is 12 amino acids long. The CDR3 loop is CASSLTGLEQYF. The CDR3 DNA follows: TGTGCCAGCAGTTTGACAGGGCTCGAGCAGTACTTC.

This clonotype was found many times. The chain carries TRBV6-2 or TRBV6-3 and TRBJ2-7; 14 nucleotides agree with TRBD2. The CDR3 sequence is 21 residues long. Germline V gene lookup returns CDR1 MNHEY and CDR2 SVGEGT. V lost 4 bases to trimming and J lost 2 bases; unmatched junction nucleotides: 19. The CDR3 nucleotides are TGTGCCAGCAGTTCCTATTCCCATCCGACTAGCGGGAGGGCCGGGACCTACGAGCAGTACTTC. It translates to CASSSYSHPTSGRAGTYEQYF.

This clonotype was found many times. The CDR3 DNA reads as TGTGCCAGCAGTCCCCAAGGGGGGCAAGAGACCCAGTACTTC. Its translation: CASSPQGGQETQYF. The genes are TRBV12-3 or TRBV12-4 and TRBJ2-5; the D call may be TRBD1 or TRBD2 (6 bases each). The CDR3 has 14 amino acids. The V end was cut by 5 bases, the J end by 2 bases, with 12 bases between.

The chain carries TRBV2 and TRBJ2-5; the match to TRBD2 covers 7 bases. Trimming removed 5 bases from V and 4 bases from J; junction bases left unmatched: 10. The CDR3 has 15 residues. Germline V gene lookup returns CDR1 SNHLY and CDR2 FYNNEI. The CDR3 DNA follows: TGTGCCAGCAGTAGGAGGCAGGGAGGGCGAGAGACCCAGTACTTC. This gives the protein CASSRRQGGRETQYF.

The sample holds many counts of this clonotype. The chain is built from TRBV24-1 and TRBJ2-5, with D possibly TRBD1 on 5 matching bases. CDR1 and CDR2 from the germline V gene are KGHDR and SFDVKD. The CDR3 loop spans 13 amino acids. Trimming removed 4 bases from V and 4 bases from J, with 9 bases in between. The chain's CDR3 is CATSEGPPETQYF. The CDR3 coding sequence is TGTGCCACCAGTGAGGGGCCTCCAGAGACCCAGTACTTC.

A note on this clonotype: Being one base from a much bigger clone, this may be a read error. No conserved phenylalanine or tryptophan ends this CDR3, so it is likely a read error. V usage is TRBV24-1 and J usage is TRBJ1-2; the D gene is possibly TRBD1 (5 bases). V was trimmed by 4 bases and J by 8 bases, leaving 16 bases between them. Germline V gene data show CDR1 as KGHDR and CDR2 as SFDVKD. The CDR3 length is 14 residues. The CDR3 sequence is CATSDDGAVEGYTL. The CDR3 bases are TGTGCCACCAGTGACGATGGGGCTGTGGAAGGCTACACCCTC.

The sample holds many counts of this clonotype. The rearrangement uses TRBV20-1 and TRBJ1-5, with D uncertain. This CDR3 is built from 15 residues. Looked up from germline, CDR1 is DFQATT and CDR2 is SNEGSKA (reference sequence). The V gene lost 0 bases and the J gene lost 0 bases, with 9 bases spanning the gap. The chain's CDR3 is CSARDLRDSNQPQHF. The CDR3 bases are TGCAGTGCTAGAGATCTACGAGATAGCAATCAGCCCCAGCATTTT.